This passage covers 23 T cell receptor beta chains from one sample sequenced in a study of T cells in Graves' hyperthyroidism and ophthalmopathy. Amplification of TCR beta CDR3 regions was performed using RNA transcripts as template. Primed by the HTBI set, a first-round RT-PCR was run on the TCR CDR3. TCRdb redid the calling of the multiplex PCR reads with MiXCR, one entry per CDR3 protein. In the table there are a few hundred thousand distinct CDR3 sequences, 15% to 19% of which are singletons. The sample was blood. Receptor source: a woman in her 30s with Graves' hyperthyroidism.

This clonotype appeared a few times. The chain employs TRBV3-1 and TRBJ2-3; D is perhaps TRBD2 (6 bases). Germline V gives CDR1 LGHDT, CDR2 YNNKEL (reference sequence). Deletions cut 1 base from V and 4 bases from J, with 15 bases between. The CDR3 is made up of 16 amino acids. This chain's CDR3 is CASSQGLAHSADTQYF. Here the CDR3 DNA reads TGTGCCAGCAGCCAAGGCCTAGCGCATAGTGCAGATACGCAGTATTTT.

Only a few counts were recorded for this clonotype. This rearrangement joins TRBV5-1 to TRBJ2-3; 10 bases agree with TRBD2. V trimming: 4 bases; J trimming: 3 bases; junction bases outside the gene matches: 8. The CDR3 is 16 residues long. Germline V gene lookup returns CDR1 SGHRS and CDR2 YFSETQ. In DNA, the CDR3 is TGCGCCAGCAGCCAAGGACTAGCGGTGAGAACAGATACGCAGTATTTT. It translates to CASSQGLAVRTDTQYF.

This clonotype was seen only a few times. For the CDR3, the DNA is TGTGCCAGCAGCCAAGCTGGGGGGGCAGTGTATGGCTACACCTTC. Translated: CASSQAGGAVYGYTF. The V and J genes are TRBV3-1 and TRBJ1-2; possibly TRBD1 for D (6 bases). V lost 1 base to trimming and J lost 5 bases, with 14 bases between them. Germline loops: CDR1 LGHDT, CDR2 YNNKEL (reference sequence). CDR3 length: 15 amino acids. Combining the CDR3 with reference TRBV3-1 and TRBJ1-2 gives the whole variable domain DTAVSQTPKYLVTQMGNDKSIKCEQNLGHDTMYWYKQDSKKFLKIMFSYNNKELIINETVPNRFSPKSPDKAHLNLHINSLELGDSAVYFCASSQAGGAVYGYTFGSGTRLTVV.

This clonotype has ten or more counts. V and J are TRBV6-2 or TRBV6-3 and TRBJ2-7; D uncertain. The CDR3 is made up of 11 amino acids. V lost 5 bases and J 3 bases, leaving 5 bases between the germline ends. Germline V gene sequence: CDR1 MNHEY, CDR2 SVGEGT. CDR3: CASSDNYEQYF. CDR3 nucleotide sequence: TGTGCCAGCAGTGACAACTACGAGCAGTACTTC.

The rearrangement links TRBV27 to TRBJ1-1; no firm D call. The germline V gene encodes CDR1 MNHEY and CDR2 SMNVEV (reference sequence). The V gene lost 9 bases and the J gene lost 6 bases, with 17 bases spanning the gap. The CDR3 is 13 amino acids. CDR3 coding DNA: TGTGCCAGAGCCAAGGTTTGGGCGGCTGAAGCTTTCTTT. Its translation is CARAKVWAAEAFF.

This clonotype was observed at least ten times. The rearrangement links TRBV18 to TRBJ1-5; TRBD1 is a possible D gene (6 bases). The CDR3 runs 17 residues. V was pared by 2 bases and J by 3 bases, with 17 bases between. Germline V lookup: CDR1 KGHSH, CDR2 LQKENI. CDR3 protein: CASSPSRGGTNNQPQHF. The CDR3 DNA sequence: TGTGCCAGCTCACCATCCCGAGGTGGGACAAACAATCAGCCCCAGCATTTT. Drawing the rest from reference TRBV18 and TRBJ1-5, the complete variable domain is NAGVMQNPRHLVRRRGQEARLRCSPMKGHSHVYWYRQLPEEGLKFMVYLQKENIIDESGMPKERFSAEFPKEGPSILRIQQVVRGDSAAYFCASSPSRGGTNNQPQHFGDGTRLSIL.

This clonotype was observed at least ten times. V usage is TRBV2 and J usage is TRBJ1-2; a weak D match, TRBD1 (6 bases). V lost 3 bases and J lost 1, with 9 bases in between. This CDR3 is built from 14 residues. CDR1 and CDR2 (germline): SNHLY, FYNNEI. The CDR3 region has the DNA TGTGCCAGCAGTGAGGGCAGGGGTAACTATGGCTACACCTTC. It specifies CASSEGRGNYGYTF.

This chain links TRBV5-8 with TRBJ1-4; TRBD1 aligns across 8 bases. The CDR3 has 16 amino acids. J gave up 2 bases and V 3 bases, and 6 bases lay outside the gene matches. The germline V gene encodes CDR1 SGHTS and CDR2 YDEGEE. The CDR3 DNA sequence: TGTGCCAGCAGCTGGACAGGGTGGGCGACTAATGAAAAACTGTTTTTT. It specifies CASSWTGWATNEKLFF.

This CDR3 reads CASSYGGGTGATLYNEQFF. The CDR3 nucleotides are TGTGCCAGCAGTTACGGGGGGGGGACAGGAGCTACGCTCTACAATGAGCAGTTCTTC. This chain uses TRBV6-6 with TRBJ2-1; a possible D gene is TRBD1 (8 bases). Trimming shortened V by 2 bases and J by 3 bases, and 23 bases separated the two germline ends. The CDR3 sequence is 19 residues long. Germline CDR1 MNHNY, CDR2 SVGAGI (reference sequence).

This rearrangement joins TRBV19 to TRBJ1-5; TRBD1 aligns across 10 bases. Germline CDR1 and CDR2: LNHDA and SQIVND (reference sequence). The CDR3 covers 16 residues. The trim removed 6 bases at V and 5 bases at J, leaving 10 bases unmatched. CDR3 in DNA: TGTGCCAGTAGCCGCCGGGACAGGGGCGGGGATCAGCCCCAGCATTTT. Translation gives CASSRRDRGGDQPQHF.

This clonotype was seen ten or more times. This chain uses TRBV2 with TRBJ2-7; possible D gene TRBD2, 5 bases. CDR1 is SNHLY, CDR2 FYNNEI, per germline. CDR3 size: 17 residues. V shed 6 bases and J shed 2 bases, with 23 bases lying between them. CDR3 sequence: CASRTYDDGSVTYEQYF. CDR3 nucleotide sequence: TGTGCCAGCAGGACATACGATGATGGTAGCGTAACCTACGAGCAGTACTTC.

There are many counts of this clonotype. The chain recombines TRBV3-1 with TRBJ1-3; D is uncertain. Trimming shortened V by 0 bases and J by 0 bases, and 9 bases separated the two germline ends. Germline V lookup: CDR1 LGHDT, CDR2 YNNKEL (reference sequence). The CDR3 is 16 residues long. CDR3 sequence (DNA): TGTGCCAGCAGCCAAGATATAGGATCCTCTGGAAACACCATATATTTT. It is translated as CASSQDIGSSGNTIYF.

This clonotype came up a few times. CDR3: CASSWTGGKYGYTF. The DNA of the CDR3 is TGTGCCAGCAGTTGGACAGGGGGCAAGTATGGCTACACCTTC. J is TRBJ1-2 and V is TRBV27, with 11 bases that match TRBD1. V shed 4 bases and J 5 bases; nucleotides not matched to a gene: 3. The CDR3 runs 14 residues. Germline assignment: CDR1 MNHEY and CDR2 SMNVEV (reference sequence).

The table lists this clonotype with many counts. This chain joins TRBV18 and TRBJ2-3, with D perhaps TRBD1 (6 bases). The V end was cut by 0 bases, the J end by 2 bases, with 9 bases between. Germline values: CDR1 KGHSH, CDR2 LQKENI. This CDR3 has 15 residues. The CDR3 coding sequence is TGTGCCAGCTCACCACCACAGGGTATCACAGATACGCAGTATTTT. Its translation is CASSPPQGITDTQYF.

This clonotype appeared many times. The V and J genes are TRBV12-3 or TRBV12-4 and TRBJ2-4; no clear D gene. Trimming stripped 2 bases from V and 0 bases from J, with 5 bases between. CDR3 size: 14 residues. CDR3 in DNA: TGTGCCAGCAGTTTAAGGGTAGCCAAAAACATTCAGTACTTC. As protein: CASSLRVAKNIQYF.

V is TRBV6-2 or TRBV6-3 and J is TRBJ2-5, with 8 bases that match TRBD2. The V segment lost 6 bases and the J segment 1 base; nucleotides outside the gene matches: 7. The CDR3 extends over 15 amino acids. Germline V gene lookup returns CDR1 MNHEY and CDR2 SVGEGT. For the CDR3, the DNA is TGTGCCAGCAGCACTCTCAGCGGGAGCCAAGAGACCCAGTACTTC. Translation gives CASSTLSGSQETQYF.

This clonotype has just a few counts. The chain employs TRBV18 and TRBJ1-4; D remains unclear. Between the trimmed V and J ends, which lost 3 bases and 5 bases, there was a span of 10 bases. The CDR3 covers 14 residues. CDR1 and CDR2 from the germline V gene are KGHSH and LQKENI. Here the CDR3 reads CASSPVRENEKLFF. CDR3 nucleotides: TGTGCCAGCTCACCGGTCCGGGAGAATGAAAAACTGTTTTTT.

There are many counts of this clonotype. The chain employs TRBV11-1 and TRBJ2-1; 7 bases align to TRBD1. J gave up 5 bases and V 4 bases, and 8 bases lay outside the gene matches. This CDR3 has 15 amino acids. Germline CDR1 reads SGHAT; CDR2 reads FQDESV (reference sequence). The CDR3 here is CASSSVQGLHNEQFF. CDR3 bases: TGTGCCAGCAGCTCAGTACAGGGGCTCCACAATGAGCAGTTCTTC.

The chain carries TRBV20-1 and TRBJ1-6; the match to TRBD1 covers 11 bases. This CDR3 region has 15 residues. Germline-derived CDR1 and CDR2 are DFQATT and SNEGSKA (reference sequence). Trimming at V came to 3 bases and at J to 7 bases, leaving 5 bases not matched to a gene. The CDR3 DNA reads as TGCAGTGCTAGTGTTGGGACAGGGGGAAATTCACCCCTCCACTTT. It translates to CSASVGTGGNSPLHF.

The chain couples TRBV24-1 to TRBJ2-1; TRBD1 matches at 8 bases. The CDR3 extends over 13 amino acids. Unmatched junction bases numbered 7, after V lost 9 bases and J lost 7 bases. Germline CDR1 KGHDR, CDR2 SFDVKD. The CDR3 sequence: CATQGQGENEQFF. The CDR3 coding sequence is TGTGCCACCCAAGGACAGGGTGAGAATGAGCAGTTCTTC.

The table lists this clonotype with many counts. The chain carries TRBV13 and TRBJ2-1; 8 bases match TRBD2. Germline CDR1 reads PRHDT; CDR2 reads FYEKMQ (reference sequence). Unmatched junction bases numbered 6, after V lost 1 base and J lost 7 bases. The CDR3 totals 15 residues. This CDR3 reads CASSLAGGPSNEQFF. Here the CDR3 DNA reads TGTGCCAGCAGCTTAGCGGGAGGGCCCTCTAATGAGCAGTTCTTC. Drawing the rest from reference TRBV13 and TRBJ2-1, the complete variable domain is AAGVIQSPRHLIKEKRETATLKCYPIPRHDTVYWYQQGPGQDPQFLISFYEKMQSDKGSIPDRFSAQQFSDYHSELNMSSLELGDSALYFCASSLAGGPSNEQFFGPGTRLTVL.

CDR3 sequence: CASSNFGEGVYEQYF. Written as DNA, the CDR3 is TGTGCCAGTAGTAATTTCGGCGAGGGAGTCTACGAGCAGTACTTC. J is TRBJ2-7 and V is TRBV19, with D perhaps matching TRBD2 (5 bases). There are 15 residues in the CDR3. The germline gives CDR1 LNHDA, CDR2 SQIVND (reference sequence). Trimming took off 4 bases at V and 3 bases at J, with 16 bases between the two ends.

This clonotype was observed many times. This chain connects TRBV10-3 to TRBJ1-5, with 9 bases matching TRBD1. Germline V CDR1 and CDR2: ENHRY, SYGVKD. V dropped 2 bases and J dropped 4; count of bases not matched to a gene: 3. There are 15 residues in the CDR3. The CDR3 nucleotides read TGTGCCATCAGTGAGCGACAGGGGGAGAATCAGCCCCAGCATTTT. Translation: CAISERQGENQPQHF.